This T cell receptor (beta chain) came from a study of T cell responses to AZD1222 COVID-19 vaccine. Study details: Second-dose intervals of approximately 4 or approximately 12 weeks were pooled.

Germline trimming cut 5 bases from V and 8 bases from J; bases unmatched to any gene: 7. CDR3 size: 13 residues. The germline V gene has CDR1 MGHRA and CDR2 YSYEKL. This table comes from immunoSEQ multiplex PCR, and its TCRdb copy is limited to in-frame clones, with some not included. The sample includes around 120,000 clones, about 92% of them seen just once. This material consisted of peripheral blood, taken on day 0 of AZD1222 vaccination. This chain connects TRBV4-1 to TRBJ1-2; TRBD1 agrees at 8 bases. This clonotype was sampled from an adult in good health. CDR3 loop: CASSETGAVGYTF. DNA of the CDR3: TGCGCCAGCAGCGAGACAGGGGCGGTAGGCTACACCTTC.